This T cell receptor (beta chain) is from a study of blood T cell repertoires in COVID-19. Study at large: Italy, Spain and the United States were the sources of the convalescent and acute COVID-19 samples.

Seattle cases were enrolled at active infection and followed longitudinally. Methods used by the authors: Reference gene primer amplification yielded estimated nucleated cell counts. Assay: immunoSEQ multiplex PCR; the TCRdb copy retains only in-frame clones and omits some. D and trimming were read from the DNA, whereas the V and J calls and clone size are those reported in that table. Of around 180,000 clones in the sample, more than 70% were seen once. CDR1 is SNHLY, CDR2 FYNNEI, per germline. Deletions cut 5 bases from V and 5 bases from J, with 13 bases between. This CDR3 has 14 amino acids. The sequencing sample was made of peripheral blood. The chain joins TRBV2 to TRBJ1-5; the D gene is possibly TRBD1 (6 bases). The origin of this receptor is a person between 65 and 80 years old with COVID-19, enrolled during active disease. Here the CDR3 DNA reads TGTGCCAGCAGTCTACAGGGCATTTATCAGCCCCAGCATTTT. Encoded protein: CASSLQGIYQPQHF.